These 20 T cell receptor beta chains share one sample of origin, sequenced in a study of control samples from healthy donors and cancer patients. This table comes from immunoSEQ multiplex PCR, and its TCRdb copy is limited to in-frame clones, with some not included. The sample yields over 150,000 clones, about 90% seen once. Sample: blood. The origin of the receptors is a woman in her 40s in good health.

The chain carries TRBV19 and TRBJ2-3, with 13 nucleotides matching TRBD2. The CDR3 is 17 residues long. Germline V gene data show CDR1 as LNHDA and CDR2 as SQIVND (reference sequence). V gave up 5 bases and J gave up 6 bases; unmatched junction bases: 11. CDR3 sequence: CASSEQGLAGLGDTQYF. DNA of the CDR3: TGTGCCAGTAGTGAACAGGGACTAGCGGGGTTAGGGGATACGCAGTATTTT.

The gene calls are TRBV6-2 or TRBV6-3 and TRBJ2-7; 11 bases map to TRBD2. V shed 1 base, J shed 4 bases, and the junction held 3 bases outside the gene matches. The CDR3 length is 15 residues. From germline, CDR1 is MNHEY and CDR2 SVGEGT. The CDR3: CASSYYRLAGYEQYF. CDR3 coding DNA: TGTGCCAGCAGTTACTACCGACTAGCGGGGTACGAGCAGTACTTC.

The rearrangement links TRBV15 to TRBJ1-6; D is uncertain. Germline assignment: CDR1 LNHNV and CDR2 YYDKDF (reference sequence). V lost 3 bases and J 0 bases, leaving 15 bases between the germline ends. The length of the CDR3 is 18 residues. The CDR3 here is CATSSNLQRSSYNSPLHF. The DNA for the CDR3 is TGTGCCACCAGCAGTAATCTCCAGCGGAGCTCCTATAATTCACCCCTCCACTTT. Full variable domain (missing parts from reference TRBV15 and TRBJ1-6): DAMVIQNPRYQVTQFGKPVTLSCSQTLNHNVMYWYQQKSSQAPKLLFHYYDKDFNNEADTPDNFQSRRPNTSFCFLDIRSPGLGDTAMYLCATSSNLQRSSYNSPLHFGNGTRLTVT.

The V call is TRBV12-3 or TRBV12-4, the J call TRBJ1-1, with unresolved D. The CDR3 consists of 12 residues. Trimming removed 5 bases at V and 5 bases at J, with 9 bases between. CDR3 sequence (DNA): TGTGCCAGCAGTCCCCAGTGGACTGAAGCTTTCTTT. It translates to CASSPQWTEAFF.

This chain joins TRBV5-6 and TRBJ1-1; no definite D call. The V gene lost 5 bases and the J gene lost 6 bases, with 17 bases spanning the gap. Looked up from germline, CDR1 is SGHDT and CDR2 is YYEEEE. CDR3 length: 14 amino acids. As DNA, the CDR3 is TGTGCCAGCAGTCTTCGACGGGTTCAGCCTGAAGCTTTCTTT. Its translation is CASSLRRVQPEAFF.

This clone showed up just once. The chain uses TRBV29-1 and TRBJ1-2, with D hard to call. The CDR3 length is 13 residues. Germline V CDR1 and CDR2: SQVTM, ANQGSEA. V was clipped by 6 bases and J by 7 bases, with 18 bases between them. CDR3 DNA: TGCAGCGTAAAGCGTGAGATGAATCCTGGCTACACCTTC. This gives the protein CSVKREMNPGYTF.

This clone was counted once. The V call is TRBV27, the J call TRBJ2-1; 8 nucleotides match TRBD2. Germline assignment: CDR1 MNHEY and CDR2 SMNVEV (reference sequence). Trimming at V came to 6 bases and at J to 5 bases, leaving 6 bases not matched to a gene. CDR3 length: 14 amino acids. The CDR3 DNA follows: TGTGCCAGCAGGGAGGCGGGGGGACACAATGAGCAGTTCTTC. It translates to CASREAGGHNEQFF.

The rearrangement joins TRBV5-1 to TRBJ2-5; D may be TRBD1 (6 bases). V dropped 0 bases and J dropped 4 bases, with 10 bases sitting between them. CDR3 length: 14 amino acids. Germline V gives CDR1 SGHRS, CDR2 YFSETQ. Here the CDR3 DNA reads TGCGCCAGCAGCTTGGGGTTAGGGGGAGAGACCCAGTACTTC. It encodes CASSLGLGGETQYF.

CDR3 sequence reads: CASSATGVGYTF. The DNA of the CDR3 is TGTGCCAGCAGCGCGACAGGGGTAGGCTACACCTTC. V and J are TRBV9 and TRBJ1-2, with 8 bases matching TRBD1. The trim removed 3 bases at V and 8 bases at J, leaving 3 bases unmatched. Per the germline V gene, CDR1 is SGDLS and CDR2 is YYNGEE. This CDR3 is 12 amino acids long.

CDR3 protein: CASSSSPARQFF. In nucleotides, the CDR3 is TGTGCCAGCAGCTCTTCGCCGGCGCGGCAGTTCTTC. The chain has TRBV11-2 and TRBJ2-1, with no clear D. Germline-derived CDR1 and CDR2 are SGHAT and FQNNGV. The CDR3 loop spans 12 amino acids. V lost 4 bases, J lost 12 bases, and 13 bases lay in between.

The chain carries TRBV11-2 and TRBJ2-2; 7 nucleotides match TRBD1. This CDR3 is built from 16 residues. The V and J ends lost 5 bases and 1 base, in that order; junction bases with no gene match: 7. Germline CDR1 SGHAT, CDR2 FQNNGV. CDR3 protein: CASSNRGRENTGELFF. CDR3 DNA sequence: TGTGCCAGCAGCAACAGGGGTCGGGAGAACACCGGGGAGCTGTTTTTT.

V usage is TRBV19 and J usage is TRBJ1-4, with 7 bases fitting TRBD1. Germline lookup yields CDR1 LNHDA and CDR2 SQIVND (reference sequence). The CDR3 sequence is 14 residues long. Germline trimming cut 3 bases from V and 8 bases from J; bases unmatched to any gene: 6. For the CDR3, the DNA is TGTGCCAGTAGTATCTACCGGGACAGCGAAAAACTGTTTTTT. Translated, it gives CASSIYRDSEKLFF.

V gene TRBV19 combines with J gene TRBJ2-5; D possibly corresponds to TRBD1 (6 bases). Between the trimmed V and J ends, which lost 0 bases and 8 bases, there was a span of 13 bases. The germline V gene encodes CDR1 LNHDA and CDR2 SQIVND (reference sequence). The CDR3 length is 14 residues. The CDR3 reads CASSIEGRGATQYF. The CDR3 coding sequence is TGTGCCAGTAGTATAGAGGGCAGGGGTGCAACCCAGTACTTC.

The chain combines TRBV10-2 with TRBJ2-3, with 7 nucleotides matching TRBD1. Germline trimming cut 7 bases from V and 4 bases from J; bases unmatched to any gene: 17. CDR3 length: 17 amino acids. The germline V gene encodes CDR1 WSHSY and CDR2 SAAADI. The CDR3 here is CASTFIEGAPIADTQYF. The CDR3 bases are TGCGCCAGCACTTTCATTGAGGGGGCCCCTATTGCAGATACGCAGTATTTT.

The V and J genes are TRBV6-2 or TRBV6-3 and TRBJ2-5, with D maybe TRBD1 (5 bases). The CDR3 contains 13 residues. The V and J ends lost 5 bases and 4 bases respectively, with 11 bases between them. Germline CDR1 and CDR2: MNHEY and SVGEGT. CDR3 in DNA: TGTGCCAGCAGTATCCTAGGGGTAGAGACCCAGTACTTC. Encoded protein: CASSILGVETQYF.

J is TRBJ2-2 and V is TRBV3-1 (or the pseudogene TRBV3-2); D is unclear. V was clipped by 4 bases and J by 2 bases, with 8 bases between them. CDR1 is LGHDT and CDR2 is YNNKEL in the germline V gene (reference sequence). The length of the CDR3 is 14 residues. As DNA, the CDR3 is TGTGCCAGCAGCCCCAGCACCAACACCGGGGAGCTGTTTTTT. Encoded protein: CASSPSTNTGELFF.

The V gene is TRBV19, the J gene TRBJ1-6, with D maybe TRBD1 (5 bases). This CDR3 spans 13 amino acids. Trimming removed 4 bases from V and 10 bases from J, with 11 bases in between. Looked up from germline, CDR1 is LNHDA and CDR2 is SQIVND (reference sequence). The CDR3 region has the DNA TGTGCCAGTAGTAGGGGGGGACGATCACCCCTCCACTTT. As protein: CASSRGGRSPLHF. The whole variable domain, remainder taken from reference TRBV19 and TRBJ1-6, is DGGITQSPKYLFRKEGQNVTLSCEQNLNHDAMYWYRQDPGQGLRLIYYSQIVNDFQKGDIAEGYSVSREKKESFPLTVTSAQKNPTAFYLCASSRGGRSPLHFGNGTRLTVT.

The CDR3 sequence is CASSMTTPSNQPQHF. For the CDR3, the DNA is TGTGCCAGCAGCATGACAACCCCTAGCAATCAGCCCCAGCATTTT. This rearrangement joins TRBV21-1 to TRBJ1-5; the DNA was not compared with TRBD1, the D call given in the table. TRBV21-1 corresponds to a pseudogene. There are 15 residues in the CDR3.

This clone has only one observation. The V call is TRBV12-3 or TRBV12-4, the J call TRBJ2-1, with D unresolved. The CDR3 consists of 13 residues. V was shortened by 11 bases and J by 0 bases, with 11 bases between the two germline ends. CDR3: CALEESSYNEQFF. The DNA of the CDR3 is TGTGCCCTAGAGGAGTCCTCCTACAATGAGCAGTTCTTC.

The J gene is TRBJ2-6, the V gene TRBV3-1 (or the pseudogene TRBV3-2), with D hard to call. The V gene lost 10 bases and the J gene lost 0 bases, with 16 bases spanning the gap. The CDR3 extends over 16 amino acids. Looked up from germline, CDR1 is LGHDT and CDR2 is YNNKEL (reference sequence). DNA for the CDR3: TGTGCCACCATAGGACGGGCGAACTCTGGGGCCAACGTCCTGACTTTC. Protein sequence: CATIGRANSGANVLTF.